This TCR beta chain emerged from a study of blood T cell repertoires in COVID-19 (dated by TCRdb to about 2020). A note on the overall study: Samples from collaborators originated in the United States, Italy and Spain and spanned both the acute and convalescent phases of COVID-19. The prospective study material was composed of cDNA or gDNA derived from T cells, B-cell-depleted T cells, or PBMCs. The samples were drawn from two sources: the first 160 participants of the ongoing ImmuneRACE study, and 1,000 to 1,500 subjects contributed by 6 global collaborators. Where available, HLA class I and class II types were obtained from metadata supplied by the sample provider rather than from assay-based typing. Nearly every sample came with metadata listing a de-identified subject ID, COVID-19 status, age in years and sex. The repertoires were made available in a free public database intended to serve as a resource for research on the immune response to SARS-CoV-2. Subjects who had been exposed to COVID-19, were actively infected with it, or had recovered from it provided the deeply sampled blood TCRbeta repertoires that made up the dataset.

A second Seattle source provided samples from volunteer blood donors who had recovered from COVID-19. Each collaborating institution followed its own protocols to collect whole blood in K2EDTA tubes. For TCRbeta analysis, collaborator samples were shipped as frozen whole blood, as isolated PBMCs, or as DNA extracted from either sample type. For this clone: Its antigen remains unidentified. Base qualities are not provided; no much larger clone lies one nucleotide away.

Summary of the overall study and its limitations: The quantity of clinical and demographic metadata differed by source and by participant and was supplied without curation.

TCRbeta CDR3 regions were amplified from genomic DNA using the immunoSEQ Assay, a bias-controlled multiplex PCR. The original pipeline was this. The number of nucleated cells in each sample was estimated by amplification of reference gene primers within the assay. Sequence reads were collapsed and filtered to measure the absolute abundance of every unique TCRbeta CDR3 rearrangement. For each sample, productive Simpson clonality was calculated by taking the square root of Simpson's diversity index across productive rearrangements. Imported from immuneACCESS, the table was reduced by TCRdb to in-frame sequences with V and J called. These copies leave out some clones; in studies compared against another copy, an unresolved V gene accounts for under half, and the cause of the remainder is not known. V and J calls and clone size are copied from that table; D and trimming were computed from the DNA. The sample has 170,000 or so clones on record, around nine tenths of them singletons. In total, the top ten clones hold roughly 0.9% of the sample.

The sample comprised peripheral blood. The sequence was collected from a woman under 30 who had recovered from COVID-19.

The DNA sequence is TGTGCCAGCAGCTTATCGAGTGAGCAGTTCTTC. Translated, this is CASSLSSEQFF. The chain is encoded by TRBV5-6 joined to TRBJ2-1; no D gene is confidently identified. Based on the germline V gene, the CDR1 and CDR2 sequences are SGHDT and YYEEEE. The CDR3, cysteine through phenylalanine, is 11 amino acids long. This entry keeps only the CDR3 DNA: 33 bases, framed from base 1. V drops 2 bases and J drops 9 bases, leaving 6 bases in between.